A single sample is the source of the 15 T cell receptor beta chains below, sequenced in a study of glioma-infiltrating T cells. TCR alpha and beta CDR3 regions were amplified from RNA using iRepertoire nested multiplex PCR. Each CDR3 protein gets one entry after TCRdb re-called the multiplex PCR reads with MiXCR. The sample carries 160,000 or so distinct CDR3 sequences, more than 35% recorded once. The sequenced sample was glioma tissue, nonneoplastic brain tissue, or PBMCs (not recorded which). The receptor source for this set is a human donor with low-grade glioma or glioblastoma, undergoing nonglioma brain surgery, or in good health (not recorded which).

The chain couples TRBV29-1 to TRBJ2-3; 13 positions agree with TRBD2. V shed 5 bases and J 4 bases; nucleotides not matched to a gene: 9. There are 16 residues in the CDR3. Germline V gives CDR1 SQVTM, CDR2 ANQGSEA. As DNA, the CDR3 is TGCAGCGTTTCCGGGACTAGCGGGAAGGACCCAGATACGCAGTATTTT. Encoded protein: CSVSGTSGKDPDTQYF.

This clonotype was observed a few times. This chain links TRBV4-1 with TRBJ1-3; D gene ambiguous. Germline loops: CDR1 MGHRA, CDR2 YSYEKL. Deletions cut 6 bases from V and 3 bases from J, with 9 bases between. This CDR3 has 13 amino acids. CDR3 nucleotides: TGCGCCAGCAGGCGGGGAGGTGGAAACACCATATATTTT. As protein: CASRRGGGNTIYF.

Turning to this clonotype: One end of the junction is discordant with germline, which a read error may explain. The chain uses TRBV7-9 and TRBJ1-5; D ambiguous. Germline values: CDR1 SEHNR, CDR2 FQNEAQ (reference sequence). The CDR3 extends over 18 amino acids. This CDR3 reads CASSLSRPGVFSNKPKHF. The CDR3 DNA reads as TGTGCCAGCAGCTTAAGTCGTCCAGGCGTATTTAGCAATAAGCCCAAGCATTTT.

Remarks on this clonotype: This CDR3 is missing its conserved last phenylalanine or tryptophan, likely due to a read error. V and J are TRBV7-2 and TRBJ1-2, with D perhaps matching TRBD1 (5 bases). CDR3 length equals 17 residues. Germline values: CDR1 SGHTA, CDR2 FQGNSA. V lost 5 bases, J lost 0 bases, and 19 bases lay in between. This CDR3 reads CASSTEGRRASNYGYTL. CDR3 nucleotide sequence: TGTGCCAGCAGCACTGAGGGACGGCGAGCTTCTAACTATGGCTACACCTTA.

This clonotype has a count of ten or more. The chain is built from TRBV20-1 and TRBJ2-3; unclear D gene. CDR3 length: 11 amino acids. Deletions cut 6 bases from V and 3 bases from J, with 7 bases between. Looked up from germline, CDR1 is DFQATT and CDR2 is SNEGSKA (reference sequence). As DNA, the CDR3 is TGCAGTGCCCTAATGACAGATACGCAGTATTTT. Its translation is CSALMTDTQYF.

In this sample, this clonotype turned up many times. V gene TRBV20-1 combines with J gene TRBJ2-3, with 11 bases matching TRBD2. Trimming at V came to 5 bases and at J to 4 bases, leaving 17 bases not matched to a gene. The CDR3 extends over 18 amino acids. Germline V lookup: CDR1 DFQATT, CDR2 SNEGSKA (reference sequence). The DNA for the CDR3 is TGCAGTGCTGCCCTACTAGCGGGAGTCGGGACGTCCTCAGATACGCAGTATTTT. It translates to CSAALLAGVGTSSDTQYF.

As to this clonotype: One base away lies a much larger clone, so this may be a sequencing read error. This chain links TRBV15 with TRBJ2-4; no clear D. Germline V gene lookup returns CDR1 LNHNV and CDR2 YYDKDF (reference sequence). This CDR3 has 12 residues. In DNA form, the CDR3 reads TGTGCCACCAGCAGAGCGAGTAACATTAAGTACTTC. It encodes CATSRASNIKYF.

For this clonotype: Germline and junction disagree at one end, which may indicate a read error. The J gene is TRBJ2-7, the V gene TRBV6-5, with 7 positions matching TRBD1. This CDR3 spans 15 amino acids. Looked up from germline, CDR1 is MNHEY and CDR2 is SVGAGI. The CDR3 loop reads CASSFTGESSYEQYF. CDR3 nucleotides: TGCGCCAGCAGTTTTACAGGGGAGAGCTCCTACGAGCAGTACTTC.

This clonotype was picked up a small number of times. The CDR3 DNA is TGTGCCAGTAGCAGACAGGGTTTTATCGGTCAGCCCCAGCATTTT. This sequence encodes CASSRQGFIGQPQHF. V gene TRBV19 combines with J gene TRBJ1-5, with TRBD1 identical over 7 bases. CDR1 is LNHDA and CDR2 is SQIVND in the germline V gene (reference sequence). The V gene end was trimmed by 6 bases and the J gene end by 6 bases; junction bases not matched to a gene: 11. The CDR3 has 15 residues.

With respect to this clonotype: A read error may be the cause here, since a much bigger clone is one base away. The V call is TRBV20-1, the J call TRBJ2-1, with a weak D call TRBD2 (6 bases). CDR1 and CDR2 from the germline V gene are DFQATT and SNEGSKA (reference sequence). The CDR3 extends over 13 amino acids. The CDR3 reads CSARVADYNEKFF. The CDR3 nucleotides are TGCAGTGCTAGAGTAGCGGACTACAATGAGAAGTTCTTC.

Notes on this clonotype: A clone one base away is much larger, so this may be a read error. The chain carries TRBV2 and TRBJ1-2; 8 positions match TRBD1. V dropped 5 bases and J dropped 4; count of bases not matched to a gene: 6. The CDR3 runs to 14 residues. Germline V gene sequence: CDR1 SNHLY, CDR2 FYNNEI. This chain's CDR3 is CASSPWTGLYGYTF. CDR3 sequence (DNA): TGTGCCAGCAGTCCCTGGACAGGGCTCTATGGCTACACCTTC. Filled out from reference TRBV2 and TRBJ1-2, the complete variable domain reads EPEVTQTPSHQVTQMGQEVILRCVPISNHLYFYWYRQILGQKVEFLVSFYNNEISEKSEIFDDQFSVERPDGSNFTLKIRSTKLEDSAMYFCASSPWTGLYGYTFGSGTRLTVV.

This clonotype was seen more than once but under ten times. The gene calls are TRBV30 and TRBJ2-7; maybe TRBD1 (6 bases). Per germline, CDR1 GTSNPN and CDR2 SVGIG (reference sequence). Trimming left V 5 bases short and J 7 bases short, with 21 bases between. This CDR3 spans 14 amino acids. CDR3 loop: CAWSPNRVSGEQYF. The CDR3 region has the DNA TGTGCCTGGTCACCCAACAGGGTTTCGGGGGAGCAGTACTTC. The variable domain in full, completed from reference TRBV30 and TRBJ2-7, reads SQTIHQWPATLVQPVGSPLSLECTVEGTSNPNLYWYRQAAGRGLQLLFYSVGIGQISSEVPQNLSASRPQDRQFILSSKKLLLSDSGFYLCAWSPNRVSGEQYFGPGTRLTVT.

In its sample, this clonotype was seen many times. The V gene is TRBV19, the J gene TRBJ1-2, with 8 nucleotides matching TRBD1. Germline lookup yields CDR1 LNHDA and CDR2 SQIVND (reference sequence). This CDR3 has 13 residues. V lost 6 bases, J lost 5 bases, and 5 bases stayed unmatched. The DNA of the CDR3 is TGTGCCAGTAGGAGGGACAGGCAGTATGGCTACACCTTC. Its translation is CASRRDRQYGYTF.

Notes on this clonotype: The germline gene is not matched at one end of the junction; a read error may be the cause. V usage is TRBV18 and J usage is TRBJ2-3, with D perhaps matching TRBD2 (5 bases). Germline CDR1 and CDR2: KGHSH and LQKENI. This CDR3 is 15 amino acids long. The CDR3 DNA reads TGTGCCATCTCACCGGACTTGTTTAGCACAGATACGCAGTATTTT. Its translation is CAISPDLFSTDTQYF.

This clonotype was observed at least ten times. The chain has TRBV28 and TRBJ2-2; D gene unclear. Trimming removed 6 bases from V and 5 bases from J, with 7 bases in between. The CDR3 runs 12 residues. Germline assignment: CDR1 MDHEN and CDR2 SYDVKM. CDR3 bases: TGTGCCAGCAGGTTACAGACCGGGGAGCTGTTTTTT. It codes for CASRLQTGELFF.